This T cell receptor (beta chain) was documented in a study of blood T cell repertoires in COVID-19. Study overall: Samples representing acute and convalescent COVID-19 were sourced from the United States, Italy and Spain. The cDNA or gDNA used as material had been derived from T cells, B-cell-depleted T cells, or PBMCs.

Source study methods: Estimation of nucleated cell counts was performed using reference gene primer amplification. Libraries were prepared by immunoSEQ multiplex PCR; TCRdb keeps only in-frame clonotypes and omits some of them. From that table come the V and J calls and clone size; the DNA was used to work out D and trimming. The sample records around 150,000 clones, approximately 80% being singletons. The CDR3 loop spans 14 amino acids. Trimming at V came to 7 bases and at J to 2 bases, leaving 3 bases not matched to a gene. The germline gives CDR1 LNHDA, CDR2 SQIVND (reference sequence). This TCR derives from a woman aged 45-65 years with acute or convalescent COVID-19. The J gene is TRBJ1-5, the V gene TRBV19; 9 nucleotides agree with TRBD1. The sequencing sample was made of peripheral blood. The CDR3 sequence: CASTQGAGNQPQHF. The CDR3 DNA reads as TGTGCCAGTACACAGGGGGCTGGCAATCAGCCCCAGCATTTT.